Shown below are 23 T cell receptor beta chains from a single sample sequenced in a study of blood T cell repertoires in COVID-19. Clones were sequenced by immunoSEQ multiplex PCR, and TCRdb holds only the in-frame ones, with some missing. The table shows roughly 570,000 clones, with 70% to 90% occurring only once. The sequenced sample was peripheral blood. Source of these receptors: a woman in her forties or fifties with COVID-19, enrolled during active disease.

The chain employs TRBV6-1 and TRBJ1-1; TRBD1 matches at 10 bases. Trimming took 1 base from V and 4 from J; bases not matched to a gene: 0. This CDR3 is 14 amino acids long. Germline CDR1 reads MNHNS; CDR2 reads SASEGT. The CDR3 loop is CASSEGTGGTEAFF. CDR3 in DNA: TGTGCCAGCAGTGAAGGGACAGGGGGCACTGAAGCTTTCTTT.

The chain links TRBV5-4 to TRBJ1-1; the D gene is possibly TRBD1 (6 bases). V lost 4 bases and J lost 5, with 12 bases in between. Germline CDR1 and CDR2: SGHNT and YYREEE (reference sequence). The CDR3 is 13 residues long. Here the CDR3 DNA reads TGTGCCAGCAGCCCCGAGGGACAAACTGAAGCTTTCTTT. Protein product: CASSPEGQTEAFF. Based on the CDR3 plus reference TRBV5-4 and TRBJ1-1, the full variable domain is ETGVTQSPTHLIKTRGQQVTLRCSSQSGHNTVSWYQQALGQGPQFIFQYYREEENGRGNFPPRFSGLQFPNYSSELNVNALELDDSALYLCASSPEGQTEAFFGQGTRLTVV.

This sequence joins TRBV9 and TRBJ2-2; 11 positions agree with TRBD2. The CDR3 spans 18 residues. Germline CDR1 is SGDLS and CDR2 is YYNGEE. After removal of 4 bases from V and 4 bases from J, the junction contained 12 bases not matched to a gene. CDR3 sequence: CASSRSLTSGGGTGELFF. In nucleotides, the CDR3 is TGTGCCAGCAGCCGATCCCTTACTAGCGGGGGAGGCACCGGGGAGCTGTTTTTT.

The rearrangement uses TRBV11-3 and TRBJ2-3; possibly TRBD2 for D (5 bases). The V and J ends lost 1 base and 0 bases respectively, with 8 bases between them. The germline CDR1 and CDR2 sequences are SGHNT and YENEEA. The CDR3 length is 15 residues. As DNA, the CDR3 is TGTGCCAGCAGCTTAGGTGGGAGTAGCACAGATACGCAGTATTTT. It encodes CASSLGGSSTDTQYF.

CDR3 region: CATSREKQAAYEQYF. CDR3 sequence (DNA): TGTGCCACCAGCAGAGAGAAACAGGCAGCCTACGAGCAGTACTTC. The chain combines TRBV15 with TRBJ2-7; TRBD1 might be the D (5 bases). CDR3 size: 15 residues. With 0 bases removed from V and 2 bases from J, the gap between germline ends came to 11 bases. Germline V gives CDR1 LNHNV, CDR2 YYDKDF (reference sequence).

The table lists this clone with a count of one. The chain has TRBV27 and TRBJ1-1; 9 bases are a match to TRBD1. There are 14 residues in the CDR3. V trimming: 4 bases; J trimming: 4 bases; junction bases outside the gene matches: 4. Germline lookup yields CDR1 MNHEY and CDR2 SMNVEV (reference sequence). The CDR3 loop reads CASSWGTGSTEAFF. The CDR3 DNA reads TGTGCCAGCAGTTGGGGGACAGGGAGCACTGAAGCTTTCTTT.

The chain joins TRBV28 to TRBJ2-7; 7 bases line up with TRBD1. With V trimmed by 3 bases and J by 3 bases, 11 bases remained unmatched. This CDR3 region has 16 residues. CDR1 is MDHEN and CDR2 is SYDVKM in the germline V gene. The CDR3 DNA reads TGTGCCAGCAGTTTTTATCCGGGACAGAAATTCTACGAGCAGTACTTC. This translates into CASSFYPGQKFYEQYF.

Here the CDR3 reads CASSVDSGDGNTIYF. For the CDR3, the DNA is TGTGCCAGCAGCGTAGATTCCGGTGATGGAAACACCATATATTTT. The chain has TRBV9 and TRBJ1-3; D gene unclear. Germline V gene sequence: CDR1 SGDLS, CDR2 YYNGEE. This CDR3 is 15 amino acids long. V was shortened by 0 bases and J by 3 bases, with 10 bases between the two germline ends.

The chain recombines TRBV6-5 with TRBJ1-3; 7 bases are shared with TRBD1. With V trimmed by 6 bases and J by 4 bases, 3 bases remained unmatched. This CDR3 contains 13 residues. Germline CDR1 and CDR2: MNHEY and SVGAGI. The CDR3 reads CASRTGRGNTIYF. The CDR3 bases are TGTGCCAGCAGGACAGGGAGAGGAAACACCATATATTTT.

The J gene is TRBJ1-2, the V gene TRBV30; maybe TRBD1 (6 bases). V was trimmed by 7 bases and J by 4 bases, leaving 19 bases between them. CDR3 length: 14 residues. The V gene's germline CDR1 is GTSNPN and CDR2 SVGIG (reference sequence). The CDR3 bases are TGTGCCTCCTACCCCGGACAGAGGCCCTATGGCTACACCTTC. Translation gives CASYPGQRPYGYTF.

V is TRBV6-2 or TRBV6-3 and J is TRBJ2-1; tentatively, D is TRBD1 (6 bases). Germline assignment: CDR1 MNHEY and CDR2 SVGEGT. Trimming shortened V by 5 bases and J by 4 bases, and 15 bases separated the two germline ends. The CDR3 length is 15 residues. CDR3 loop: CASSKGVGPYNEQFF. The DNA of the CDR3 is TGTGCCAGCAGTAAGGGGGTGGGACCATACAATGAGCAGTTCTTC.

This clone was detected a few times. V and J are TRBV19 and TRBJ2-1; the match to TRBD1 covers 9 bases. The germline V gene encodes CDR1 LNHDA and CDR2 SQIVND (reference sequence). After removal of 7 bases from V and 7 bases from J, the junction contained 5 bases not matched to a gene. The CDR3 is 13 residues long. CDR3 nucleotides: TGTGCCAGTATGAGGACAGGGGAAAATGAGCAGTTCTTC. This sequence encodes CASMRTGENEQFF. Full variable domain (outside the CDR3, taken from reference TRBV19 and TRBJ2-1): DGGITQSPKYLFRKEGQNVTLSCEQNLNHDAMYWYRQDPGQGLRLIYYSQIVNDFQKGDIAEGYSVSREKKESFPLTVTSAQKNPTAFYLCASMRTGENEQFFGPGTRLTVL.

This clone was detected only a few times. V usage is TRBV28 and J usage is TRBJ2-7; 7 nucleotides match TRBD1. This CDR3 is 15 amino acids long. The germline CDR1 and CDR2 sequences are MDHEN and SYDVKM. The junction had 11 bases not matched to a gene; V was cut back by 6 bases and J by 3 bases. The CDR3 reads CASRKGGRSYYEQYF. The CDR3 bases are TGTGCCAGCAGGAAAGGGGGCAGATCCTACTACGAGCAGTACTTC.

The J gene is TRBJ2-3, the V gene TRBV5-1, with D possibly being TRBD1 (6 bases). V lost 5 bases to trimming and J lost 6 bases, with 22 bases between them. The CDR3 runs to 16 residues. Looked up from germline, CDR1 is SGHRS and CDR2 is YFSETQ. The CDR3 protein is CASRRSDRTPWDTQYF. The CDR3 DNA is TGCGCCAGCAGGAGAAGTGACAGGACGCCATGGGATACGCAGTATTTT.

This clone was counted between two and nine times. The rearrangement uses TRBV10-3 and TRBJ1-2, with 10 bases identical to TRBD1. With 2 bases clipped from V and 4 bases from J, the junction kept 4 bases outside the gene matches. Germline lookup yields CDR1 ENHRY and CDR2 SYGVKD. CDR3 length equals 15 residues. The CDR3 region has the DNA TGTGCCATCAGTGAGGGCCGGGACAGGGGCTATGGCTACACCTTC. It translates to CAISEGRDRGYGYTF.

The rearrangement links TRBV10-3 to TRBJ2-7; 11 bases fit TRBD1. CDR3 size: 16 residues. Germline values: CDR1 ENHRY, CDR2 SYGVKD. The V and J ends lost 3 bases and 3 bases, in that order; junction bases with no gene match: 7. The chain's CDR3 is CAISDTRGTGGYEQYF. The CDR3 DNA reads TGTGCCATCAGTGACACTAGAGGGACAGGGGGCTACGAGCAGTACTTC.

Comments on this clone: This may arise from a read error, as a much more abundant clone is one base away. The same CDR3 arises from other DNA sequences in this sample as well. CDR3 nucleotides: TGTGCCAGTAGCTCGACAGGGGACACTGAAGCTTTCTTT. Translated: CASSSTGDTEAFF. The rearrangement joins TRBV19 to TRBJ1-1; 8 nucleotides agree with TRBD1. The CDR3 has 13 amino acids. Per the germline V gene, CDR1 is LNHDA and CDR2 is SQIVND (reference sequence). V lost 6 bases and J lost 3; bases outside the gene matches: 3.

The chain uses TRBV5-1 and TRBJ1-1; 8 nucleotides align to TRBD1. CDR1 is SGHRS and CDR2 is YFSETQ in the germline V gene. This CDR3 has 16 amino acids. Trimming at V came to 3 bases and at J to 5 bases, leaving 12 bases not matched to a gene. As DNA, the CDR3 is TGCGCCAGCAGCTGGGAACTAACAGGGGGAAGAACTGAAGCTTTCTTT. It is translated as CASSWELTGGRTEAFF.

The chain has TRBV15 and TRBJ2-3; 7 bases are a match to TRBD1. Germline CDR1 is LNHNV and CDR2 is YYDKDF (reference sequence). V lost 5 bases and J lost 3; bases outside the gene matches: 5. The CDR3 length is 14 residues. For the CDR3, the DNA is TGTGCCACCAGCCCCCGACAGGGAACAGATACGCAGTATTTT. Translation: CATSPRQGTDTQYF.

DNA of the CDR3: TGTGCCAGCAGCTTAGTGCCGGGAAACACTGAAGCTTTCTTT. This translates into CASSLVPGNTEAFF. This chain joins TRBV7-2 and TRBJ1-1; no clear D gene. From germline, CDR1 is SGHTA and CDR2 FQGNSA. Deletions cut 1 base from V and 2 bases from J, with 8 bases between. The CDR3 is 14 amino acids.

The chain carries TRBV5-6 and TRBJ1-2; the D gene is possibly TRBD1 (5 bases). CDR1 and CDR2 from the germline V gene are SGHDT and YYEEEE. Trimming removed 3 bases at V and 5 bases at J, with 14 bases between. This CDR3 is built from 14 residues. The CDR3 nucleotides are TGTGCCAGCAGCTCGACGGGACTGGGTTATGGCTACACCTTC. Protein sequence: CASSSTGLGYGYTF.

This chain uses TRBV19 with TRBJ1-6; tentative D call: TRBD1 (6 bases). Per germline, CDR1 LNHDA and CDR2 SQIVND (reference sequence). The ends were cut back, 1 base at V and 3 bases at J, with 19 bases in the middle. CDR3 size: 19 residues. The chain's CDR3 is CASSIVPPGAINYNSPLHF. The DNA for the CDR3 is TGTGCCAGTAGTATAGTCCCCCCAGGGGCGATCAACTATAATTCACCCCTCCACTTT.

The rearrangement joins TRBV6-2 or TRBV6-3 to TRBJ1-5, with D unclear. V was clipped by 2 bases and J by 5 bases, with 19 bases between them. Germline CDR1 MNHEY, CDR2 SVGEGT. This CDR3 region has 17 residues. CDR3 in amino acids: CASSYDLGKDLHQPQHF. The CDR3 DNA reads as TGTGCCAGCAGTTACGATCTGGGGAAGGACTTGCATCAGCCCCAGCATTTT.